One sample yielded the 21 T cell receptor beta chains listed below, sequenced in a study of blood T cell repertoires in COVID-19 (TCRdb year 2020). The library was produced with the immunoSEQ multiplex PCR assay. Not all clones reach the TCRdb copy of this immuneACCESS table, which keeps in-frame sequences only. Checked studies attribute under half of the gap to unresolved V genes and leave the rest unexplained. In all, the sample holds around 170,000 clones, and roughly nine tenths of those were seen once. The biggest ten clones account for under 2% of the sample. The sequencing input was peripheral blood. The receptors derive from a man between 18 and 35 years old who had recovered from COVID-19.

This sequence joins TRBV4-1 and TRBJ1-4; 7 positions match TRBD1. CDR1 and CDR2 (germline): MGHRA, YSYEKL. CDR3 length equals 15 residues. Trimming took 5 bases from V and 7 from J; bases not matched to a gene: 10. The CDR3 here is CASSFETGWVEKLFF. The CDR3 nucleotides are TGCGCCAGCAGCTTTGAGACAGGGTGGGTTGAAAAACTGTTTTTT.

The J gene is TRBJ2-7, the V gene TRBV2; D is perhaps TRBD1 (7 bases). The V end was cut by 8 bases, the J end by 1 base, with 18 bases between. Germline CDR1 and CDR2: SNHLY and FYNNEI. The length of the CDR3 is 15 residues. CDR3 DNA: TGTGCCAGCGGGTCCGGCAGGGGGGCTTCCTACGAGCAGTACTTC. Translation: CASGSGRGASYEQYF.

The DNA of the CDR3 is TGTGCCAGCAGCCCAAGGAGCGGGAGACGAACCGGGGAGCTGTTTTTT. Amino acids: CASSPRSGRRTGELFF. This chain joins TRBV3-1 (or the pseudogene TRBV3-2) and TRBJ2-2; 8 bases are shared with TRBD2. The CDR3 has 16 amino acids. The germline V gene has CDR1 LGHDT and CDR2 YNNKEL (reference sequence). V lost 4 bases to trimming and J lost 5 bases; unmatched junction nucleotides: 9.

V and J are TRBV7-2 and TRBJ2-1; 10 bases agree with TRBD2. V lost 1 base and J lost 2; bases outside the gene matches: 5. Germline V gene lookup returns CDR1 SGHTA and CDR2 FQGNSA. This CDR3 comprises 17 residues. CDR3 amino acids: CASSLGVLAGAYNEQFF. The CDR3 nucleotides are TGTGCCAGCAGCTTAGGGGTTCTAGCGGGAGCCTACAATGAGCAGTTCTTC.

CDR3 sequence reads: CASSLTGLPNTGELFF. The DNA for the CDR3 is TGTGCCAGCTCACTGACAGGGTTGCCGAACACCGGGGAGCTGTTTTTT. The genes are TRBV18 and TRBJ2-2; 7 bases line up with TRBD1. The V segment lost 4 bases and the J segment 0 bases; nucleotides outside the gene matches: 5. The CDR3 consists of 16 residues. CDR1 and CDR2 from the germline V gene are KGHSH and LQKENI.

This clone showed up just once. This sequence joins TRBV25-1 and TRBJ2-3; TRBD2 matches 8 bases. There are 17 residues in the CDR3. V trimming: 3 bases; J trimming: 2 bases; junction bases outside the gene matches: 10. From germline, CDR1 is MGHDK and CDR2 SYGVNS. CDR3 loop: CASSDPQAGGDTDTQYF. As DNA, the CDR3 is TGTGCCAGCAGTGATCCCCAGGCGGGAGGAGACACAGATACGCAGTATTTT.

The rearrangement uses TRBV19 and TRBJ2-6, with D uncertain. CDR1 is LNHDA, CDR2 SQIVND, per germline (reference sequence). With 3 bases removed from V and 1 base from J, the gap between germline ends came to 7 bases. This CDR3 has 15 amino acids. CDR3 region: CASSMIRSGANVLTF. The CDR3 bases are TGTGCCAGTAGTATGATCCGGTCTGGGGCCAACGTCCTGACTTTC. The whole variable domain, remainder taken from reference TRBV19 and TRBJ2-6, is DGGITQSPKYLFRKEGQNVTLSCEQNLNHDAMYWYRQDPGQGLRLIYYSQIVNDFQKGDIAEGYSVSREKKESFPLTVTSAQKNPTAFYLCASSMIRSGANVLTFGAGSRLTVL.

This clone occurred many times. This rearrangement joins TRBV6-6 to TRBJ1-2, with 9 bases aligning to TRBD1. The germline V gene has CDR1 MNHNY and CDR2 SVGAGI (reference sequence). The ends lost 4 bases at V and 7 bases at J; junction bases unmatched: 7. The CDR3 covers 14 residues. The CDR3 DNA reads TGTGCCAGCAGTTCGGACAGGGGCCGGGGTGGCTACACCTTC. Its translation: CASSSDRGRGGYTF.

This clone has at least ten counts. The chain links TRBV19 to TRBJ2-1, with a weak D call TRBD2 (6 bases). From germline, CDR1 is LNHDA and CDR2 SQIVND (reference sequence). Trimming pared 2 bases from V and 10 bases from J, leaving 12 bases between. There are 13 residues in the CDR3. The CDR3 sequence is CASSISGTSEQFF. In DNA, the CDR3 is TGTGCCAGTAGTATATCCGGGACTTCCGAGCAGTTCTTC.

The chain couples TRBV19 to TRBJ1-1, with D unclear. V lost 3 bases and J lost 7, with 6 bases in between. Germline V gene lookup returns CDR1 LNHDA and CDR2 SQIVND (reference sequence). The CDR3 spans 11 residues. Written as DNA, the CDR3 is TGTGCCAGTAGTATCGGCGGTGAAGCTTTCTTT. Translating it yields CASSIGGEAFF.

This clone showed up just once. This chain connects TRBV5-1 to TRBJ2-2, with TRBD1 matching over 7 bases. Germline CDR1 SGHRS, CDR2 YFSETQ. The CDR3 totals 16 residues. The J segment lost 0 bases and the V segment lost 4 bases, leaving 6 bases of the junction unmatched. CDR3 sequence: CASSRTTGSNTGELFF. The CDR3 DNA reads TGCGCCAGCAGCCGTACGACAGGGTCGAACACCGGGGAGCTGTTTTTT.

The chain is built from TRBV9 and TRBJ2-7, with D possibly being TRBD2 (6 bases). Deletions cut 6 bases from V and 0 bases from J, with 16 bases between. This CDR3 spans 15 amino acids. Germline V gives CDR1 SGDLS, CDR2 YYNGEE. The CDR3 protein is CASNRRWRVSYEQYF. The CDR3 DNA reads TGTGCCAGCAATCGAAGATGGAGGGTCTCCTACGAGCAGTACTTC.

The chain joins TRBV14 to TRBJ2-7, with D unclear. The CDR3 is 13 residues long. Per germline, CDR1 SGHDN and CDR2 FVKESK. V lost 0 bases and J 5 bases, leaving 8 bases between the germline ends. CDR3 sequence (DNA): TGTGCCAGCAGCCAAGATCTCAGTAACGAGCAGTACTTC. Translating gives CASSQDLSNEQYF.

The chain carries TRBV29-1 and TRBJ2-2, with D tentatively TRBD2 (5 bases). The V gene's germline CDR1 is SQVTM and CDR2 ANQGSEA. V was shortened by 0 bases and J by 1 base, with 9 bases between the two germline ends. This CDR3 is 15 amino acids long. The CDR3 DNA follows: TGCAGCGTTGAAGATCTTCGGGGGAACACCGGGGAGCTGTTTTTT. It specifies CSVEDLRGNTGELFF.

The V gene is TRBV4-3, the J gene TRBJ1-2, with D unresolved. CDR3 length: 15 residues. Germline CDR1 reads LGHNA; CDR2 reads YSLEER. Trimming stripped 0 bases from V and 2 bases from J, with 10 bases between. Here the CDR3 reads CASSQDPSVNYGYTF. The CDR3 DNA follows: TGCGCCAGCAGCCAAGATCCTAGCGTAAACTATGGCTACACCTTC.

The chain employs TRBV30 and TRBJ1-2; D might be TRBD1 (6 bases). CDR1 is GTSNPN and CDR2 is SVGIG in the germline V gene (reference sequence). Trimming removed 4 bases at V and 7 bases at J, with 13 bases between. CDR3 length: 12 residues. The chain's CDR3 is CAWTTSGVGYTF. The CDR3 DNA sequence: TGTGCCTGGACCACCTCAGGGGTTGGCTACACCTTC.

J is TRBJ1-2 and V is TRBV10-3, with D perhaps matching TRBD1 (5 bases). The V gene's germline CDR1 is ENHRY and CDR2 SYGVKD. The CDR3 contains 14 residues. Trimming removed 4 bases at V and 13 bases at J, with 22 bases between. The CDR3, as DNA: TGTGCCATCAGTGGGGGGGTACAGCACCTGTTTTCCACCTTC. The encoded protein is CAISGGVQHLFSTF.

The chain couples TRBV4-3 to TRBJ1-5; D ambiguous. With 2 bases removed from V and 4 bases from J, the gap between germline ends came to 6 bases. Germline loops: CDR1 LGHNA, CDR2 YSLEER. This CDR3 region has 13 residues. As DNA, the CDR3 is TGCGCCAGCAGCCAACGGGTTAATCAGCCCCAGCATTTT. As protein: CASSQRVNQPQHF.

The chain couples TRBV19 to TRBJ1-2, with 9 bases identical to TRBD1. The CDR3 length is 13 residues. The V gene end was trimmed by 6 bases and the J gene end by 4 bases; junction bases not matched to a gene: 3. Germline V gene sequence: CDR1 LNHDA, CDR2 SQIVND (reference sequence). CDR3 sequence: CASRDRGIYGYTF. In nucleotides, the CDR3 is TGTGCCAGTAGGGACAGGGGAATCTATGGCTACACCTTC.

The CDR3 DNA sequence: TGTGCCAGCAGCCTATGGACTAGCGACGACAATGAGCAGTTCTTC. Its translation is CASSLWTSDDNEQFF. The rearrangement uses TRBV6-5 and TRBJ2-1; TRBD2 matches 9 bases. The V and J ends lost 6 bases and 5 bases, in that order; junction bases with no gene match: 8. This CDR3 is built from 15 residues. Germline CDR1 is MNHEY and CDR2 is SVGAGI.

The V call is TRBV19, the J call TRBJ1-5, with TRBD1 as a possible D gene (5 bases). The CDR3 totals 14 residues. Trimming stripped 10 bases from V and 0 bases from J, with 13 bases between. Germline V gene lookup returns CDR1 LNHDA and CDR2 SQIVND (reference sequence). The CDR3 DNA follows: TGTGCCACCGACGGGGGTTATAGCAATCAGCCCCAGCATTTT. This sequence encodes CATDGGYSNQPQHF. Full variable domain (outside the CDR3, taken from reference TRBV19 and TRBJ1-5): DGGITQSPKYLFRKEGQNVTLSCEQNLNHDAMYWYRQDPGQGLRLIYYSQIVNDFQKGDIAEGYSVSREKKESFPLTVTSAQKNPTAFYLCATDGGYSNQPQHFGDGTRLSIL.